These T cell receptor beta chains were read from a single sample in a study of blood T cell repertoires in COVID-19. Produced via immunoSEQ multiplex PCR; TCRdb's table is partial and in-frame only. The sample shows a few hundred thousand clones, 70% to 90% of them seen only once. The sample taken for sequencing was PBMCs or T cells enriched from blood (not recorded which). The origin of the receptors is a woman aged 45-59 years in a cohort exposed to, infected with or recovered from COVID-19 (not recorded which). CDR3s include the opening cysteine and the closing phenylalanine or tryptophan. Each record gives: clone size, D gene, V gene, CDR3 length, J gene, CDR3 DNA, CDR3 protein. The D gene is left open where the match is weak. A clone size is listed for some rows: how often the clone was seen (once, few, many), or a class if it is expanded.

abundance: few
d_gene: TRBD1
v_gene: TRBV28
len: 16
j_gene: TRBJ1-4
CDR3nt: TGTGCCAGCAGTTTAGTGACAGGGGCCCAGAGTGAAAAACTGTTTTTT
CDR3aa: CASSLVTGAQSEKLFF

abundance: -
d_gene: -
v_gene: TRBV4-3
len: 16
j_gene: TRBJ1-4
CDR3nt: TGCGCCAGCAGCCAAGAGGGGTGGTGGAGGGATGAAAAACTGTTTTTT
CDR3aa: CASSQEGWWRDEKLFF

abundance: -
d_gene: -
v_gene: TRBV12-3/TRBV12-4
len: 12
j_gene: TRBJ2-7
CDR3nt: TGTGCCAGCAGTCCCGGCCAGGACGAGCAGTACTTC
CDR3aa: CASSPGQDEQYF

abundance: -
d_gene: -
v_gene: TRBV5-4
len: 15
j_gene: TRBJ2-2
CDR3nt: TGTGCCAGCAGCTTGGGTGCAGGGTTTGTCGGGGAGCTGTTTTTT
CDR3aa: CASSLGAGFVGELFF

abundance: -
d_gene: -
v_gene: TRBV19
len: 13
j_gene: TRBJ1-5
CDR3nt: TGTGCCAGTTTTGGCAGGGACAATCAGCCCCAGCATTTT
CDR3aa: CASFGRDNQPQHF

abundance: -
d_gene: -
v_gene: TRBV2
len: 13
j_gene: TRBJ2-7
CDR3nt: TGTGCCAGCAGGCGGGACAGCTACTACGAGCAGTACTTC
CDR3aa: CASRRDSYYEQYF

abundance: -
d_gene: TRBD2
v_gene: TRBV5-4
len: 17
j_gene: TRBJ2-3
CDR3nt: TGTGCCAGCAGCCAGACTAGCGGGGGGGCCTATTCAGATACGCAGTATTTT
CDR3aa: CASSQTSGGAYSDTQYF

abundance: once
d_gene: -
v_gene: TRBV28
len: 12
j_gene: TRBJ2-5
CDR3nt: TGTGCCAGCAGTGCAGGCCAAGAGACCCAGTACTTC
CDR3aa: CASSAGQETQYF

abundance: -
d_gene: -
v_gene: TRBV7-9
len: 14
j_gene: TRBJ1-2
CDR3nt: TGTGCCAGCAGCCTACAGGGACGGGGCTATGGCTACACCTTC
CDR3aa: CASSLQGRGYGYTF

abundance: -
d_gene: TRBD1
v_gene: TRBV28
len: 15
j_gene: TRBJ1-3
CDR3nt: TGTGCCAGCAGTTTCCAGGGGGCGCCTGGAAACACCATATATTTT
CDR3aa: CASSFQGAPGNTIYF

abundance: -
d_gene: TRBD1
v_gene: TRBV6-5
len: 15
j_gene: TRBJ1-6
CDR3nt: TGTGCCAGCAGTCCCGCGGGGACAGGGTATTCACCCCTCCACTTT
CDR3aa: CASSPAGTGYSPLHF

abundance: -
d_gene: -
v_gene: TRBV28
len: 18
j_gene: TRBJ1-6
CDR3nt: TGTGCCAGCAGACCAAGGGGGTCACAGAGCTCCTATAATTCACCCCTCCACTTT
CDR3aa: CASRPRGSQSSYNSPLHF

abundance: -
d_gene: -
v_gene: TRBV5-1
len: 15
j_gene: TRBJ1-2
CDR3nt: TGCGCCAGCAGCTTGGGGACAGCATCTAACTATGGCTACACCTTC
CDR3aa: CASSLGTASNYGYTF

abundance: -
d_gene: TRBD2
v_gene: TRBV11-2
len: 16
j_gene: TRBJ2-2
CDR3nt: TGTGCCAGCAGGCCCTGGACTAGCGGGAACACCGGGGAGCTGTTTTTT
CDR3aa: CASRPWTSGNTGELFF

abundance: -
d_gene: TRBD1
v_gene: TRBV10-3
len: 16
j_gene: TRBJ1-2
CDR3nt: TGTGCCATCAGTGGGCCCGGGACAGGGGGCAACTATGGCTACACCTTC
CDR3aa: CAISGPGTGGNYGYTF

abundance: -
d_gene: TRBD2
v_gene: TRBV4-2
len: 19
j_gene: TRBJ2-2
CDR3nt: TGTGCCAGCAGCCAAGACCCCCGGGCGGGGGTCCCGGAAGCCGGGGAGCTGTTTTTT
CDR3aa: CASSQDPRAGVPEAGELFF

abundance: -
d_gene: -
v_gene: TRBV5-6
len: 13
j_gene: TRBJ1-1
CDR3nt: TGTGCCAGCAGCTGGAGGGCAATCCCTGAAGCTTTCTTT
CDR3aa: CASSWRAIPEAFF

abundance: -
d_gene: TRBD1
v_gene: TRBV5-4
len: 15
j_gene: TRBJ1-6
CDR3nt: TGTGCCAGCAGCCTGCGGGACAGGAGTAATTCACCCCTCCACTTT
CDR3aa: CASSLRDRSNSPLHF

abundance: -
d_gene: -
v_gene: TRBV2
len: 16
j_gene: TRBJ2-1
CDR3nt: TGTGCCAGCACGATAAGAGTCGTGGTCGCCTACAATGAGCAGTTCTTC
CDR3aa: CASTIRVVVAYNEQFF

abundance: once
d_gene: -
v_gene: TRBV21-1
len: 15
j_gene: TRBJ1-2
CDR3nt: TGTGCCAGCGGGGAGGGTCTGGCGTTGCACTATGGCTACACCTTC
CDR3aa: CASGEGLALHYGYTF

abundance: few
d_gene: -
v_gene: TRBV28
len: 17
j_gene: TRBJ2-2
CDR3nt: TGTGCCAGCAGTTTGTATAATGTGTATTTCGGCACCGGGGAGCTGTTTTTT
CDR3aa: CASSLYNVYFGTGELFF

abundance: -
d_gene: -
v_gene: TRBV10-3
len: 13
j_gene: TRBJ1-1
CDR3nt: TGTGCCATCAGTGAGATGGACTCCACTGAAGCTTTCTTT
CDR3aa: CAISEMDSTEAFF

abundance: -
d_gene: -
v_gene: TRBV3-1/TRBV3-2
len: 16
j_gene: TRBJ2-6
CDR3nt: TGTGCCAGCAGCCGCTCTGCGCTCTCTGGGGCCAACGTCCTGACTTTC
CDR3aa: CASSRSALSGANVLTF

abundance: -
d_gene: -
v_gene: TRBV7-6
len: 13
j_gene: TRBJ1-1
CDR3nt: TGTGCCAGCAGCTTATACCGAAATGACAGTCCTTTCTTT
CDR3aa: CASSLYRNDSPFF

abundance: -
d_gene: -
v_gene: TRBV5-4
len: 14
j_gene: TRBJ2-5
CDR3nt: TGTGCCAGCAGCTCACAGAACAAACGTCAGACCCAGTACTTC
CDR3aa: CASSSQNKRQTQYF

abundance: -
d_gene: -
v_gene: TRBV6-6
len: 14
j_gene: TRBJ1-6
CDR3nt: TGTGCCAGCACCCCGGACAGAACCAATTCACCCCTCCACTTT
CDR3aa: CASTPDRTNSPLHF

abundance: once
d_gene: -
v_gene: TRBV6-5
len: 11
j_gene: TRBJ1-5
CDR3nt: TGTGCCAGCAGGACGGGGTCGCCCCAGCATTTT
CDR3aa: CASRTGSPQHF

abundance: -
d_gene: TRBD1
v_gene: TRBV28
len: 17
j_gene: TRBJ1-2
CDR3nt: TGTGCCAGCAGTTTATGGAGGCCCCGGACAGGGACCTATGGCTACACCTTC
CDR3aa: CASSLWRPRTGTYGYTF

abundance: -
d_gene: -
v_gene: TRBV2
len: 13
j_gene: TRBJ1-1
CDR3nt: TGTGCCAGCACCCAAGAGATGAACACTGAAGCTTTCTTT
CDR3aa: CASTQEMNTEAFF

abundance: -
d_gene: -
v_gene: TRBV3-1/TRBV3-2
len: 15
j_gene: TRBJ1-5
CDR3nt: TGTGCCAGCAGCCAAGTCTCCGGGTCCAATCAGCCCCAGCATTTT
CDR3aa: CASSQVSGSNQPQHF

abundance: -
d_gene: TRBD1
v_gene: TRBV2
len: 16
j_gene: TRBJ2-3
CDR3nt: TGTGCCAGCAGTAGTAGGACAGGACAGCGCACAGATACGCAGTATTTT
CDR3aa: CASSSRTGQRTDTQYF

abundance: -
d_gene: -
v_gene: TRBV7-9
len: 14
j_gene: TRBJ2-5
CDR3nt: TGTGCCAGCAGCTACCCCGCGGCCCAAGAGACCCAGTACTTC
CDR3aa: CASSYPAAQETQYF

abundance: -
d_gene: -
v_gene: TRBV7-8
len: 13
j_gene: TRBJ1-1
CDR3nt: TGTGCCAGCAGCAGGGGGAGGAACACTGAAGCTTTCTTT
CDR3aa: CASSRGRNTEAFF

abundance: once
d_gene: -
v_gene: TRBV6-4
len: 12
j_gene: TRBJ2-3
CDR3nt: TGTGCCAGCAGTGACCCGGGAGATACGCAGTATTTT
CDR3aa: CASSDPGDTQYF

abundance: -
d_gene: TRBD1
v_gene: TRBV3-1/TRBV3-2
len: 11
j_gene: TRBJ1-6
CDR3nt: TGTGCCAGCAGCGAACAGGGGAGCCTCCACTTT
CDR3aa: CASSEQGSLHF

abundance: -
d_gene: -
v_gene: TRBV5-1
len: 16
j_gene: TRBJ1-6
CDR3nt: TGCGCCAGCAGCTTTCGGGAGGGAAACTATAATTCACCCCTCCACTTT
CDR3aa: CASSFREGNYNSPLHF

abundance: once
d_gene: TRBD1
v_gene: TRBV6-5
len: 13
j_gene: TRBJ1-1
CDR3nt: TGTGCCATCAGACAGGGTATGAACACTGAAGCTTTCTTT
CDR3aa: CAIRQGMNTEAFF

abundance: -
d_gene: TRBD1
v_gene: TRBV18
len: 16
j_gene: TRBJ1-6
CDR3nt: TGTGCCAGCTCACCCCGGACAGGGGAATATGGTTCACCCCTCCACTTT
CDR3aa: CASSPRTGEYGSPLHF

abundance: once
d_gene: -
v_gene: TRBV28
len: 14
j_gene: TRBJ1-1
CDR3nt: TGTGCCAGCAGTTTATATAGCACAGGCACTGAAGCTTTCTTT
CDR3aa: CASSLYSTGTEAFF

abundance: -
d_gene: TRBD1
v_gene: TRBV7-9
len: 17
j_gene: TRBJ1-1
CDR3nt: TGTGCCAGCAGCTCCACCGGGACAGGGGTGTGGAACACTGAAGCTTTCTTT
CDR3aa: CASSSTGTGVWNTEAFF

abundance: -
d_gene: TRBD1
v_gene: TRBV4-2
len: 15
j_gene: TRBJ1-2
CDR3nt: TGTGCCAGCAGCCAAGAAGGACAGGGGGCTGATGGCTACACCTTC
CDR3aa: CASSQEGQGADGYTF

abundance: -
d_gene: TRBD1
v_gene: TRBV5-1
len: 16
j_gene: TRBJ2-2
CDR3nt: TGCGCCAGCAGCCCCACCCCCGGGACAGGGGCCGGGGAGCTGTTTTTT
CDR3aa: CASSPTPGTGAGELFF

abundance: -
d_gene: -
v_gene: TRBV9
len: 17
j_gene: TRBJ2-6
CDR3nt: TGTGCCAGCAGCGAGGGGTGGGGTGTCTCTGGGGCCAACGTCCTGACTTTC
CDR3aa: CASSEGWGVSGANVLTF

abundance: -
d_gene: TRBD1
v_gene: TRBV5-6
len: 14
j_gene: TRBJ2-7
CDR3nt: TGTGCCAGCAGTTACGGGACAGGGATTTACGAGCAGTACTTC
CDR3aa: CASSYGTGIYEQYF

abundance: few
d_gene: TRBD1
v_gene: TRBV3-1/TRBV3-2
len: 13
j_gene: TRBJ1-2
CDR3nt: TGTGCCAGCAGCCTTTCAGGGGGCGGGGGCTACACCTTC
CDR3aa: CASSLSGGGGYTF

abundance: -
d_gene: -
v_gene: TRBV15
len: 14
j_gene: TRBJ1-1
CDR3nt: TGTGCCACCAGCAGGGAGGGAAGGGTCACTGAAGCTTTCTTT
CDR3aa: CATSREGRVTEAFF

abundance: -
d_gene: -
v_gene: TRBV5-1
len: 14
j_gene: TRBJ2-5
CDR3nt: TGCGCCAGCAGCTGGAGGAAGGGCTCAGAGACCCAGTACTTC
CDR3aa: CASSWRKGSETQYF

abundance: -
d_gene: -
v_gene: TRBV6-5
len: 12
j_gene: TRBJ1-2
CDR3nt: TGTGCCAGCAGCGCTAAAGCCTATGGCTACACCTTC
CDR3aa: CASSAKAYGYTF

abundance: -
d_gene: TRBD1
v_gene: TRBV9
len: 14
j_gene: TRBJ2-7
CDR3nt: TGTGCCAGCAGCGCCGGGACAGGGGTTTTCGAGCAGTACTTC
CDR3aa: CASSAGTGVFEQYF

abundance: -
d_gene: TRBD1
v_gene: TRBV2
len: 14
j_gene: TRBJ1-2
CDR3nt: TGTGCCAGCAAGGGACAGGCCCTTAACTATGGCTACACCTTC
CDR3aa: CASKGQALNYGYTF

abundance: -
d_gene: TRBD1
v_gene: TRBV9
len: 15
j_gene: TRBJ1-3
CDR3nt: TGTGCCAGCAGCAGAGGGGGCTTGGGAGGAAACACCATATATTTT
CDR3aa: CASSRGGLGGNTIYF

abundance: once
d_gene: -
v_gene: TRBV11-1
len: 15
j_gene: TRBJ2-5
CDR3nt: TGTGCCAGCAGCTTAGGAGGTGGGAGCCGGGAGACCCAGTACTTC
CDR3aa: CASSLGGGSRETQYF